This record looks at one T cell receptor (beta chain) sequence and its context. This clone was seen more than once but under ten times. There is no known antigen for this receptor. Base qualities are not provided; no much larger clone lies one nucleotide away. This record comes from a study of beta chain features in type 1 diabetes (dated by TCRdb to the late 2010s). Regarding the study in general: Mean age, gender distribution, total cell number and subset yield were not different between patients and healthy donors. A total of roughly 98,000,000 sorted cells were examined across all samples, and a strong correlation was observed between cell number per subset and RNA yield. Regulatory and stem cell-like memory subsets were obtained from only 8 patients and roughly 8 healthy donors, while naive and central memory subsets were obtained from all 28 donors. The study compared TCRB repertoires of sorted circulating CD4+ T cell subsets between recently diagnosed type 1 diabetes patients and matched healthy donors.

The CDR3 contains 15 residues, cysteine and phenylalanine counted. Here the CDR3 DNA is all that survives: 45 bases in frame from base 1. The germline V gene specifies SGHRS as CDR1 and YFSETQ as CDR2. At the junction V is shortened by 4 bases and J by 1 base; bases outside the gene matches: 3. Paper-wide results and their limitations: Shorter templates might be favored by PCR, yet because patient and control samples were amplified and corrected together, any such skew would affect both groups equally. Patients with type 1 diabetes made fewer insertions and deleted more nucleotides at VDJ recombination sites, implying thymic rearrangement abnormalities. The naive, central memory and regulatory TCRB repertoires appeared to resemble one another more closely among patients than among healthy donors. In all four CD4+ subsets, TCRB CDR3 length was moderately but significantly shorter in type 1 diabetes patients. Sequencing cDNA rather than genomic DNA could over-represent highly expressing activated cells, although activation and CD3 levels did not differ between groups. Because the HLA sub-analyses included only small numbers of individuals, any influence of HLA type on TCRB rearrangement was left unresolved.

The High Capacity cDNA Reverse Transcription Kit was used to reverse transcribe all of the isolated RNA, meaning that expressed TCRB transcripts were what got sequenced. Deep immunoSEQ sequencing was applied to naive, central memory and regulatory T cell samples, giving an average of about 3.57 million total reads per sample. Sorted cells were lysed in RLT buffer and RNA was extracted with DNase-treated RNeasy Micro or Mini kits, depending on cell number. To prevent cross-contamination, each cell subset was processed individually, whereas patient and healthy donor samples were processed jointly. Using the immunoSEQ multiplex PCR, TCRB sequences were amplified from cDNA into 87-bp fragments spanning the CDR3 region. The amplicons were sequenced using the Illumina HiSeq platform. Concerning the study's data processing: Synthetic template baselines were used to correct PCR bias computationally, reads within Hamming distance 2 were collapsed, and singletons that could not be merged were discarded. Reads were aligned to IMGT to assign V, D and J genes, CDR3 length, and insertions or deletions at six rearrangement sites. Within each subset, clonotype counts were normalized to sorted cell number, after which true diversity and Gini coefficients were computed with the tcR R package. The overlap coefficient, calculated on TCRB nucleotide sequences, was used to quantify repertoire sharing. Out-of-frame TCRB sequences from naive cells were analyzed to stand in for the pre-selection repertoire. TCRdb carries this immuneACCESS record with in-frame sequences only. Its versions omit some clonotypes, under half of them owing to an unresolved V gene in the studies checked, with the rest unexplained. That table is the source of V, J and clone size, and D and trimming were worked out from the DNA. The sample table contains 350,000 to 400,000 clones; only one count was recorded for over 10% of them. 0.0095% to 0.012% of the sample comes from the top ten.

From each donor, a single peripheral blood sample of 100 to 150 mL on average was drawn into heparinised tubes. Using a panel that included CD45RO, CCR7, CD25, CD127, CD95 and CD27, naive, central memory, regulatory and stem cell-like memory CD4+ T cells were sorted on a BD FACSAria II. Every sorted population had a purity above 98%. PBMCs were isolated right away by Lymphoprep density gradient centrifugation and were stained directly, without culture. To minimize batch effects, samples were stained and sorted in pairs, one healthy donor with one patient per experiment. Material for sequencing was naive CD4+ T cells from blood. Per the publication, the cell subset or site label means: true naive CD4+ T cells. The TCR was taken from a woman younger than 35 with type 1 diabetes. The V and J segments used are TRBV5-1 and TRBJ2-1; 9 bases in the junction line up with TRBD1. The DNA is TGCGCCAGCAGCATGACAGGGGGTTCCTACAATGAGCAGTTCTTC. It translates to CASSMTGGSYNEQFF.